This T cell receptor beta chain came from a study of blood T cell repertoires in COVID-19. Looking at the study overall: Both acute and convalescent COVID-19 samples were obtained from the United States, Italy and Spain. From T cells, B-cell-depleted T cells, or PBMCs came the material, which was cDNA or gDNA.

The CDR3 length is 15 residues. Germline loops: CDR1 LNHDA, CDR2 SQIVND (reference sequence). V lost 3 bases to trimming and J lost 7 bases, with 16 bases between them. Method: immunoSEQ multiplex PCR; TCRdb's copy keeps in-frame clones and lacks some. The top ten hold roughly 4.9% of the sample, which has some 260,000 clones, roughly 80% seen once. The chain carries TRBV19 and TRBJ1-5; D is possibly TRBD1 (6 bases). Sequencing was done on a sample of peripheral blood. The clonotype originates from a woman older than 75 with active or convalescent COVID-19. CDR3 DNA sequence: TGTGCCAGTAGTATGGGGGGGGCGCCTTCACAGCCCCAGCATTTT. This gives the protein CASSMGGAPSQPQHF.